This T cell receptor beta chain was recorded in a study of T cell repertoires in cytomegalovirus infection (dated by TCRdb to about 2019). General notes on the study: Donor HLA type was relevant to the analysis, because carriage of CMV infection together with the matching HLA type was indicated by public TCR beta signatures. The paper's findings and limits, for the study overall: The ex vivo response was dominated by HLA-C-restricted CMV-specific TCR beta clonotypes, which also provided the single most frequent clonotype in two of eight donors. In both this cohort and an independent roughly 330-donor cohort, the cumulative frequency of public TCR beta family members distinguished carriers of CMV infection plus the relevant HLA type.

Comments on this clonotype: Its antigen specificity is not known. Base-call qualities are not available, and no considerably larger clone is one nucleotide away.

The CDR3 has 14 amino acids, counting the end cysteine and phenylalanine. The sequence is cut down to CDR3 DNA, 42 bases in frame from base 1. The junction shows trimming of 5 bases on V and 1 base on J, plus 12 bases between the germline ends. Reading the germline V gene (reference sequence) gives CDR1 DFQATT and CDR2 SNEGSKA. Sequencing was carried out with an Illumina HiSeq 1500. The raw public reads went through TCRdb reprocessing: fastp at Q25, MiXCR clone calling, in-frame beta chains kept. All rows with the same CDR3 protein become a single entry with the most common DNA and genes. In this sample the table shows about 460,000 distinct CDR3 sequences, about 11% of which occur a single time. Of the sample, roughly 10% falls within the top ten clones.

This chain is built from TRBV20-1 and TRBJ2-1, with TRBD2 perhaps the D gene, on 5 matching bases. Sequencing was carried out using PBMCs. This clonotype was obtained from a human donor in good health (CMV status not recorded). Some clones in this sample may be carry-over from other donors' samples. In nucleotides, the sequence is TGCAGTGCTTATCGGTCGGGATCCTACAATGAGCAGTTCTTC. It encodes CSAYRSGSYNEQFF.